Following are 2 T cell receptor beta chains from one sample sequenced in a study of identical twins. TCRdb reprocessed the 5' RACE reads via MiXCR and lists one record per CDR3 protein. The sample includes some 790,000 distinct CDR3 sequences, around a sixth of them seen just once. These same data were also listed under a study on T cells expressing NK-cell markers.

Source material: PBMCs. The receptor source for this set is a woman aged 18-29 years in good health.

The CDR3 loop is CSAGSDTEAFF. CDR3 DNA sequence: TGCAGTGCAGGGTCGGACACTGAAGCTTTCTTT. The chain combines TRBV20-1 with TRBJ1-1; no clear D gene. The V end lost 6 bases, the J end lost 3 bases, and 8 bases lay between the germline ends. The germline V gene has CDR1 DFQATT and CDR2 SNEGSKA (reference sequence). The CDR3 totals 11 residues.

The chain joins TRBV4-3 to TRBJ1-1; TRBD1 matches 7 bases. CDR1 is LGHNA and CDR2 is YSLEER in the germline V gene. This CDR3 is built from 15 residues. The junction had 5 bases not matched to a gene; V was cut back by 4 bases and J by 0 bases. The CDR3 DNA sequence: TGCGCCAGCAGCCGGGGACAGACCATGAACACTGAAGCTTTCTTT. Its translation: CASSRGQTMNTEAFF.